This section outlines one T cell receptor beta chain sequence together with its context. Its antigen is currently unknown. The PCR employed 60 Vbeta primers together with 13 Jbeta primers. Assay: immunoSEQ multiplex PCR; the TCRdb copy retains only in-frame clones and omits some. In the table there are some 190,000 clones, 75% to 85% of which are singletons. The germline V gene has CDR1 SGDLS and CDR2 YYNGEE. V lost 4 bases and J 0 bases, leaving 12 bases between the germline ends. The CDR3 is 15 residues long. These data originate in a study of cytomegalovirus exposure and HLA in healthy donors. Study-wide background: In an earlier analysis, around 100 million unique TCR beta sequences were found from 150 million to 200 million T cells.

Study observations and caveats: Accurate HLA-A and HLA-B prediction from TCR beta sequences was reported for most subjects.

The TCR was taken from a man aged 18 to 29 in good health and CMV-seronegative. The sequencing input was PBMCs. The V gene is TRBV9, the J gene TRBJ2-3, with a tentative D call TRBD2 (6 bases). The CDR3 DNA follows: TGTGCCAGCAGCCCTCACGGGAGAAGCACAGATACGCAGTATTTT. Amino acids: CASSPHGRSTDTQYF.